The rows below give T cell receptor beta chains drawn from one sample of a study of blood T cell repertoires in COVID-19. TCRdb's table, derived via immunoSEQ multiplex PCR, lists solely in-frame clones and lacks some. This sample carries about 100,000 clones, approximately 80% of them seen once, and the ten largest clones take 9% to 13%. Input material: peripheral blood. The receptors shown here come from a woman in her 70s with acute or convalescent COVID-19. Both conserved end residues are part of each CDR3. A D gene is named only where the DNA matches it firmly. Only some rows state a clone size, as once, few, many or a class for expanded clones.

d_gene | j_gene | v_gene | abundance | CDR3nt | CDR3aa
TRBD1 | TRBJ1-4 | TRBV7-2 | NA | TGTGCCAGCAGCCATTCTAGGACAGGGAGTAGGGAAAAACTGTTTTTT | CASSHSRTGSREKLFF
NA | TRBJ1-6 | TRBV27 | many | TGTGCCAGCGGCCCCGGTACAGCCAGGAATTCACCCCTCCACTTT | CASGPGTARNSPLHF
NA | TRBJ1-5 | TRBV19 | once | TGTGCCAGTAGTATACACCAGGGAAGCAATCAGCCCCAGCATTTT | CASSIHQGSNQPQHF
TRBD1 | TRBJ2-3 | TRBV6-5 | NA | TGTGCCATCCTACAGGGGGAGGGCACAGATACGCAGTATTTT | CAILQGEGTDTQYF
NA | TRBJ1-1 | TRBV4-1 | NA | TGCGCCAGCAGCCAAGAGAGCCGGGGAAGGAACACTGAAGCTTTCTTT | CASSQESRGRNTEAFF
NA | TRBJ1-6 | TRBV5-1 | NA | TGCGCCAGCAGCTTGGCTGGGCGTAGTCTCTCACCCCTCCACTTT | CASSLAGRSLSPLHF
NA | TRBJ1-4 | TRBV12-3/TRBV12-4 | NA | TGTGCCAGCAGTTTCAAAGCGAATGAAAAACTGTTTTTT | CASSFKANEKLFF
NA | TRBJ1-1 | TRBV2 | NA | TGTGCCAGCAGTGAAGGACTGACGCTCGCCGAAGCTTTCTTT | CASSEGLTLAEAFF
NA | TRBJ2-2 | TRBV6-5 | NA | TGTGCCAGCAGCCGCGGCGAAAACACCGGGGAGCTGTTTTTT | CASSRGENTGELFF
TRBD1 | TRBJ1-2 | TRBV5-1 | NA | TGCGCCAGCAGCGGAGGGGGCTTCGGCTACACCTTC | CASSGGGFGYTF
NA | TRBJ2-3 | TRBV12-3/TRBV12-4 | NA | TGTGCCAGCAGTTTCACTGACACAGATACGCAGTATTTT | CASSFTDTDTQYF
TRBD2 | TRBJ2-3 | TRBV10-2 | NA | TGCGCCAGCAGTACTAGCGAGACCACAGATACGCAGTATTTT | CASSTSETTDTQYF
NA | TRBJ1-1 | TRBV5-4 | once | TGTGCCAGCAGCTTCCAGGGGAACACTGAAGCTTTCTTT | CASSFQGNTEAFF
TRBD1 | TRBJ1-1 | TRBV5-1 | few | TGCGCCAGCAGTAAGGGACAGGGGAACACTGAAGCTTTCTTT | CASSKGQGNTEAFF
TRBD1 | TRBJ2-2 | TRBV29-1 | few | TGCAGCGTTGTAGGCACAGGGACAGGGGATGAGGGGGAGCTGTTTTTT | CSVVGTGTGDEGELFF
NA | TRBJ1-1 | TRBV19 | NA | TGTGCCAGTAGTACCCTAGGCGGGTTGGTAGCTTTCTTT | CASSTLGGLVAFF
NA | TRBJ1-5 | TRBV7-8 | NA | TGTGCCAGCAGCTTAGAGCCCCGTCAGCCCCAGCATTTT | CASSLEPRQPQHF
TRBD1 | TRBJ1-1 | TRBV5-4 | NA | TGTGCCAGCAGCCTACCAGTTACAGGGGACACTGAAGCTTTCTTT | CASSLPVTGDTEAFF
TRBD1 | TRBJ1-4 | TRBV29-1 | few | TGCAGCGTTGGCAGGGGGCGAAAAGAAAAACTGTTTTTT | CSVGRGRKEKLFF
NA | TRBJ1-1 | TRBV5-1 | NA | TGCGCCAGCAGCTCCGAGGTAACTGAAGCTTTCTTT | CASSSEVTEAFF
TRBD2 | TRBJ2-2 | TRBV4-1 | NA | TGCGCCAGCAGCCAAACCTCGAGCGGGGGGGCCGTCGGGGAGCTGTTTTTT | CASSQTSSGGAVGELFF
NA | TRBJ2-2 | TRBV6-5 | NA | TGTGCCAGCAGTTACTCCGGGGTTACCGGGGAGCTGTTTTTT | CASSYSGVTGELFF
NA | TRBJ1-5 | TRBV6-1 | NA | TGTGCCAGCAGTGAAGCCTCCTCCCAGCATTTT | CASSEASSQHF
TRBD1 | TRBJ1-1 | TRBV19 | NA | TGTGCCAGTAGTATTAGCCCTGGGCTACTAGGGGGCCGGGTTGAAGCTTTCTTT | CASSISPGLLGGRVEAFF
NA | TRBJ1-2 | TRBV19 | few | TGTGCCAGTAGTTCCGCACAGGGCTTCGGCTACACCTTC | CASSSAQGFGYTF
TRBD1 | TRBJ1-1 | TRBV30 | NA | TGTGCCTGGGGGACAGGCCAATGGGCTGAAGCTTTCTTT | CAWGTGQWAEAFF
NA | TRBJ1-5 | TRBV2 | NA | TGTGCCAGCAGTGTCCCGAATCAGCCCCAGCATTTT | CASSVPNQPQHF
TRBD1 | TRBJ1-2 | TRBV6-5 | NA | TGTGCCAGCACCCTGGGACAGACTAACTATGGCTACACCTTC | CASTLGQTNYGYTF
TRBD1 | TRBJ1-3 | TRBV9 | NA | TGTGCCAGCAGCGGAGGGACAGCCTCTGGAAACACCATATATTTT | CASSGGTASGNTIYF
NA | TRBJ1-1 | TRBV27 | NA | TGTGCCAGCAGTTTATATTCCGGCACTGAAGCTTTCTTT | CASSLYSGTEAFF
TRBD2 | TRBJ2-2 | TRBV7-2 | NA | TGTGCCAGCAGCGTATCTAGCGGGGGGGGCACCGGGGAGCTGTTTTTT | CASSVSSGGGTGELFF
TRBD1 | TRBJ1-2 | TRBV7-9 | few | TGTGCCAGCGTCGGGGACAGCGGCTATGGCTACACCTTC | CASVGDSGYGYTF
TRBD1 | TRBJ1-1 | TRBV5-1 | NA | TGCGCCAGCAGCTTGGATGCAGGGGGGAACACTGAAGCTTTCTTT | CASSLDAGGNTEAFF
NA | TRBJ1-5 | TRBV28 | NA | TGTGCCAGCAGGGCCCCCAATCAGCCCCAGCATTTT | CASRAPNQPQHF
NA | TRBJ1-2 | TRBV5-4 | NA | TGTGCCAGCAGCTTAACGACAGTCTATGGCTACACCTTC | CASSLTTVYGYTF
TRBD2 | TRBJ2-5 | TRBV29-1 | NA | TGCAGCGTCCTGCGGGGGTCCCTAGGGACCCAGTACTTC | CSVLRGSLGTQYF
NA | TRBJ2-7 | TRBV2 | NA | TGTGCCAGCAGCGATGGGGTGGGCAGGGCTTCCTACGAGCAGTACTTC | CASSDGVGRASYEQYF
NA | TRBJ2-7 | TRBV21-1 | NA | TGTGCCAGCAGCAAAAATCGTCGGACAGACTCCTACGAGCAGTACTTC | CASSKNRRTDSYEQYF
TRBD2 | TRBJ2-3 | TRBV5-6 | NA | TGTGCCAGCAGCTTGGAACTAGCGGCGGATACGCAGTATTTT | CASSLELAADTQYF
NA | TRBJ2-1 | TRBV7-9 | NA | TGTGCCAGCAGCTTAGTGAGGGTCAATGAGCAGTTCTTC | CASSLVRVNEQFF